This T cell receptor (beta chain) appears in the sequencing data of a study of shared clonotypes between healthy human individuals (dated by TCRdb to about 2020). As for the study more broadly: The cohort comprised a couple of women and a few men aged 18 to 49 years. Per donor, three plates each were used for CD4 naive and CD4 memory, two for CD8 naive, and one for CD8 memory. Different laboratories and diverse techniques were used to prepare libraries and sequence TCR repertoires, to increase sequencing depth and limit assay-specific biases. To estimate repertoire size and how much clonotypes are shared between individuals, the study performed deep sequencing of blood TCR repertoires from a few healthy adults. Each donor's leukapheresis produced roughly between roughly 0.85 and 9 billion PBMCs. General conclusions and limits of the study: Even with the large sequencing depth, rarefaction of the sorted-subset datasets indicated that sequencing was incomplete. Estimated clonotype richness was generally larger for naive than for memory subsets. Because the study included a small number of donors, the genetic and exposure-history diversity represented was limited. Higher generation probabilities were observed for clonotypes shared by all four sorted-subset donors than for non-shared clonotypes. Sampling was limited to blood, and TCR repertoires in tissue likely differ from TCR repertoires in blood. Pairwise subsampling led to the expectation that sequencing depth would affect the degree of clonotype sharing among donors. Approximately 5% of naive CD4, around 4% of naive CD8, approximately 2% of memory CD4, and 0.35% to 0.4% of memory CD8 clonotypes were shared across several donors.

For the CD8 naive samples, CD45RO-negative cells were positively selected for CCR7, yielding a CD45RA+CCR7+ population from which TemRA cells were excluded. Healthy HIV-negative adults with no recently reported acute infections or vaccinations were included as donors. Every donor was a Caucasian adult residing in Nashville, Tennessee, USA. Blood was obtained by leukapheresis, after which PBMCs were separated by Ficoll-Histopaque density gradient centrifugation and cryopreserved in liquid nitrogen vapor phase. Analytical flow cytometry was used to check the purity and quantity of every magnetically sorted T cell population. Genomic DNA was isolated from every sorted fraction and measured by UV absorbance on a Nanodrop 2000c. TCR CDR3 regions were amplified from genomic DNA by multiplex PCR using the deep immunoSEQ assay. Genomic DNA extracted from each cell subset was distributed evenly over all wells of several immunoSEQ 96-well plates, and each plate served as one replicate. For sorted subsets, 200 to 250 ng of genomic DNA, equivalent to around 31,000 T cell genomes, went into each replicate PCR. The purified libraries were quantified using a Qubit 3.0 fluorometer, sized with a Bioanalyzer 2100, and then quantified again using the KAPA Library Quantification kit. Every immunoSEQ 96-well plate was sequenced on a dedicated single-read 150-cycle Illumina NextSeq 550 flow cell. The authors processed their data as follows. Because the immunoSEQ output held only junctional sequences and lacked quality scores, the filtering could not match the filtering applied to full-length reads. To assign V/J genes and CDR3, sequences were annotated using PyIR, a Python wrapper for IgBLAST v1.9, with IMGT germline references. Reads were removed for weak V/J assignments (E-value above 1e-6), missing CDR3, stop codons, out-of-frame junctions, or ambiguous translated residues. A V3J clonotype was defined by an identical inferred V gene, J gene, and CDR3 amino acid sequence. Percentage overlap between repertoires was computed as shared unique clonotypes divided by the size of the smaller repertoire. Three approaches were used to assess repertoire richness: RTK rarefaction, the Chao1 estimator, and Recon v2.1 estimates of unobserved clonotypes. For all TCRbeta clonotypes obtained by the gDNA method from several donors, generation probabilities were computed with OLGA. Here the immuneACCESS table is served through TCRdb, limited to in-frame sequences with V and J called. Missing clones are a known gap in these copies; in checked studies unresolved V genes cover under half, and the rest lacks a known reason. V and J calls and clone size come straight from that table; D and trimming were deduced from the DNA. This sample holds approximately 600,000 clones; approximately 96% were observed only once. Over 0.09% of the sample belongs to the ten largest clones.

Trimmed from V: 5 bases; trimmed from J: 0 bases; junction bases lacking a gene match: 5. Spanning cysteine to phenylalanine, the CDR3 consists of 15 amino acids. The retained sequence is limited to the CDR3, 45 bases, with the frame set at the first base. Per the germline V gene (reference sequence), MNHEY is the CDR1 and SMNVEV is the CDR2. About this clone: No cognate antigen has been identified for it. Base qualities are missing; no much larger clone stands one base away.

The sequence joins TRBV27 to TRBJ2-7, with TRBD2 identical over 9 junction bases. The sequence derives from a woman in her twenties or thirties in good health. What was sequenced was naive CD8+ T cells sorted from blood. The meaning of the sample's cell subset or site label: CD45RA+CCR7+. The nucleotide sequence reads as follows: TGTGCCAGCAGTGTTCTAGCGGGAAGCTCCTACGAGCAGTACTTC. Translated, this is CASSVLAGSSYEQYF.